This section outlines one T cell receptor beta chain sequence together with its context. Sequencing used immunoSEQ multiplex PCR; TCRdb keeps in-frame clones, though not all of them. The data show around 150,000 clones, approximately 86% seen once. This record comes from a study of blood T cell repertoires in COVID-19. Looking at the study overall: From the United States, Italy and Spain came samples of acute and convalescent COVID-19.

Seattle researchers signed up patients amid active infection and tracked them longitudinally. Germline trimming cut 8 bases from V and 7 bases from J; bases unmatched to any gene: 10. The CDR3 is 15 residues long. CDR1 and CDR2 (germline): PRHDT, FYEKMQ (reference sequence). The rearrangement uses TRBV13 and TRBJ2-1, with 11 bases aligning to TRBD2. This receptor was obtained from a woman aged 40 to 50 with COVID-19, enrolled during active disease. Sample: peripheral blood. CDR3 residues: CASRLPGLAVNEQFF. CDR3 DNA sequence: TGTGCCAGCCGACTACCGGGACTAGCGGTTAATGAGCAGTTCTTC. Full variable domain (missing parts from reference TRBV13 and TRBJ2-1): AAGVIQSPRHLIKEKRETATLKCYPIPRHDTVYWYQQGPGQDPQFLISFYEKMQSDKGSIPDRFSAQQFSDYHSELNMSSLELGDSALYFCASRLPGLAVNEQFFGPGTRLTVL.